Presented here are 30 T cell receptor beta chains from one specimen sequenced in a study of T cell responses to AZD1222 COVID-19 vaccine. Here immunoSEQ multiplex PCR was the method, and the copy in TCRdb shows in-frame clones only, minus some. The table lists about 100,000 clones, over 75% of them singletons. The sequenced sample was peripheral blood, obtained on day 0 of MenACWY control vaccination. The receptors stem from an adult in good health.

V is TRBV28 and J is TRBJ1-5, with TRBD1 matching 8 bases. The CDR3 consists of 18 residues. V was pared by 3 bases and J by 0 bases, with 10 bases of the junction left unmatched. Germline V lookup: CDR1 MDHEN, CDR2 SYDVKM. The CDR3 sequence is CASSFPGQGGYSNQPQHF. The CDR3 nucleotides are TGTGCCAGCAGTTTCCCTGGACAGGGAGGCTATAGCAATCAGCCCCAGCATTTT.

About this clone: The junction shows a germline mismatch at one end, possibly a read error. V is TRBV29-1 and J is TRBJ2-1; 11 positions match TRBD2. Germline V gene lookup returns CDR1 SQVTM and CDR2 ANQGSEA. This CDR3 spans 15 amino acids. The CDR3 DNA sequence: TGCAGCATTGAGACCGGGACTAGCGGCGGCGATGAGCAGTTCTTC. Translation: CSIETGTSGGDEQFF.

The gene calls are TRBV19 and TRBJ2-4; 8 bases match TRBD1. The CDR3 has 16 amino acids. Germline trimming cut 4 bases from V and 2 bases from J; bases unmatched to any gene: 7. Per the germline V gene, CDR1 is LNHDA and CDR2 is SQIVND (reference sequence). The CDR3 loop is CASSRGTGGTKNIQYF. Here the CDR3 DNA reads TGTGCCAGTAGTAGGGGGACAGGAGGGACCAAAAACATTCAGTACTTC.

This chain connects TRBV7-9 to TRBJ1-5; the D is unclear. This CDR3 spans 13 amino acids. Germline loops: CDR1 SEHNR, CDR2 FQNEAQ (reference sequence). Trimming took 5 bases from V and 4 from J, leaving 9 bases between them. The CDR3 region is CASSLDGNQPQHF. The DNA for the CDR3 is TGTGCCAGCAGCCTGGACGGTAATCAGCCCCAGCATTTT.

The genes are TRBV19 and TRBJ1-5; D unresolved. The CDR3 is made up of 15 amino acids. The V end was cut by 3 bases, the J end by 1 base, with 10 bases between. Germline CDR1 reads LNHDA; CDR2 reads SQIVND (reference sequence). CDR3 sequence (DNA): TGTGCCAGTAGTATCGTGGGTGGGAGCAATCAGCCCCAGCATTTT. It yields the protein CASSIVGGSNQPQHF. Full variable domain (remainder filled in from reference TRBV19 and TRBJ1-5): DGGITQSPKYLFRKEGQNVTLSCEQNLNHDAMYWYRQDPGQGLRLIYYSQIVNDFQKGDIAEGYSVSREKKESFPLTVTSAQKNPTAFYLCASSIVGGSNQPQHFGDGTRLSIL.

The chain combines TRBV3-1 (or the pseudogene TRBV3-2) with TRBJ1-4; D unclear. Germline-derived CDR1 and CDR2 are LGHDT and YNNKEL (reference sequence). This CDR3 is built from 15 residues. With 1 base removed from V and 5 bases from J, the gap between germline ends came to 11 bases. The DNA of the CDR3 is TGTGCCAGCAGCCAAGCGGACCGTGGGAATGAAAAACTGTTTTTT. It codes for CASSQADRGNEKLFF.

The genes are TRBV5-1 and TRBJ1-5; 9 bases fit TRBD1. The length of the CDR3 is 14 residues. V shed 5 bases, J shed 6 bases, and the junction held 6 bases outside the gene matches. In germline, CDR1 is SGHRS, CDR2 YFSETQ. The CDR3 here is CASSLSTGGQPQHF. The DNA for the CDR3 is TGCGCCAGCAGTCTGTCGACAGGGGGTCAGCCCCAGCATTTT.

This clone showed up just once. The chain employs TRBV7-9 and TRBJ2-2; 7 bases map to TRBD1. J gave up 1 base and V 5 bases, and 7 bases lay outside the gene matches. The CDR3 length is 16 residues. Germline V gives CDR1 SEHNR, CDR2 FQNEAQ (reference sequence). The CDR3 loop reads CASSRAGTENTGELFF. DNA for the CDR3: TGTGCCAGCAGCCGCGCCGGGACAGAGAACACCGGGGAGCTGTTTTTT.

This chain links TRBV19 with TRBJ1-4, with no clear D. The CDR3 extends over 16 amino acids. V shed 4 bases and J shed 2 bases, with 14 bases lying between them. Germline V lookup: CDR1 LNHDA, CDR2 SQIVND (reference sequence). CDR3 nucleotides: TGTGCCAGTAGTACAGCATTCGTGGCCACTAATGAAAAACTGTTTTTT. This codes for CASSTAFVATNEKLFF.

The chain carries TRBV4-1 and TRBJ1-6; a possible D gene is TRBD1 (6 bases). V lost 4 bases and J 9 bases, leaving 19 bases between the germline ends. The CDR3 runs to 16 residues. Germline V gene data show CDR1 as MGHRA and CDR2 as YSYEKL. Here the CDR3 reads CASSLRTDSLSSPLHF. The CDR3 nucleotides are TGCGCCAGCAGCCTCCGGACAGACTCTTTAAGTTCACCCCTCCACTTT.

This chain joins TRBV30 and TRBJ1-6; D is ambiguous. CDR3 length equals 15 residues. Trimming stripped 0 bases from V and 4 bases from J, with 10 bases between. Germline CDR1 GTSNPN, CDR2 SVGIG (reference sequence). Here the CDR3 DNA reads TGTGCCTGGAGTGTAAGGACGGGGTATAATTCACCCCTCCACTTT. Residues: CAWSVRTGYNSPLHF.

The chain uses TRBV28 and TRBJ1-5; TRBD1 matches 10 bases. CDR1 is MDHEN and CDR2 is SYDVKM in the germline V gene. The CDR3 length is 15 residues. With V trimmed by 6 bases and J by 3 bases, 5 bases remained unmatched. CDR3 protein: CASRQTGGHNQPQHF. The DNA for the CDR3 is TGTGCCAGCAGACAGACAGGGGGCCACAATCAGCCCCAGCATTTT.

This chain connects TRBV4-3 to TRBJ2-7; no clear D. CDR3 size: 15 residues. The V and J ends lost 1 base and 5 bases respectively, with 15 bases between them. CDR1 is LGHNA and CDR2 is YSLEER in the germline V gene. CDR3 in DNA: TGCGCCAGCAGCCAAGGAATGTGGGTTGGAAACGAGCAGTACTTC. Amino acid sequence: CASSQGMWVGNEQYF.

CDR3 amino acids: CASRPGGTYNEQFF. In DNA, the CDR3 is TGTGCCAGCAGGCCCGGGGGAACCTACAATGAGCAGTTCTTC. This rearrangement joins TRBV28 to TRBJ2-1, with D perhaps matching TRBD2 (6 bases). The CDR3 is 14 residues long. With 6 bases removed from V and 2 bases from J, the gap between germline ends came to 11 bases. Germline assignment: CDR1 MDHEN and CDR2 SYDVKM.

The genes are TRBV29-1 and TRBJ2-7; no clear D. With 0 bases removed from V and 7 bases from J, the gap between germline ends came to 13 bases. Germline lookup yields CDR1 SQVTM and CDR2 ANQGSEA. The CDR3 totals 13 residues. The CDR3 sequence: CSVEDGSGWEQYF. The CDR3 coding sequence is TGCAGCGTTGAAGATGGGTCCGGCTGGGAGCAGTACTTC.

In this sample, this clone turned up many times. This specimen includes other DNA sequences encoding the same CDR3. The V gene is TRBV5-1, the J gene TRBJ2-2; D not certain. Germline CDR1 is SGHRS and CDR2 is YFSETQ. V shed 4 bases and J shed 6 bases, with 7 bases lying between them. This CDR3 contains 12 residues. The CDR3 coding sequence is TGCGCCAGCAGCCCAGTCCCCGGGGAGCTGTTTTTT. Its protein is CASSPVPGELFF.

The chain recombines TRBV27 with TRBJ1-3; 10 bases match TRBD1. CDR1 and CDR2 (germline): MNHEY, SMNVEV (reference sequence). J was trimmed by 4 bases and V by 5 bases; bases with no gene match: 11. The length of the CDR3 is 17 residues. This CDR3 reads CASSPDRGPGSGNTIYF. The CDR3 DNA reads TGTGCCAGCAGTCCAGACAGGGGGCCTGGGTCAGGAAACACCATATATTTT.

The chain employs TRBV6-2 or TRBV6-3 and TRBJ2-6; D is perhaps TRBD1 (5 bases). Deletions cut 5 bases from V and 0 bases from J, with 8 bases between. The CDR3 loop spans 15 amino acids. Germline CDR1 is MNHEY and CDR2 is SVGEGT. The CDR3 spells CASSQDNSGANVLTF. DNA of the CDR3: TGTGCCAGCAGTCAGGACAACTCTGGGGCCAACGTCCTGACTTTC.

V is TRBV28 and J is TRBJ1-5; TRBD1 aligns across 8 bases. Germline assignment: CDR1 MDHEN and CDR2 SYDVKM. This CDR3 is built from 16 residues. Trimming removed 6 bases from V and 5 bases from J; junction bases left unmatched: 12. The DNA for the CDR3 is TGTGCCAGCAGCATATTCCGGGACAGGAAAGATCAGCCCCAGCATTTT. This translates into CASSIFRDRKDQPQHF.

The chain has TRBV5-1 and TRBJ1-1; D is perhaps TRBD1 (6 bases). CDR1 and CDR2 from the germline V gene are SGHRS and YFSETQ. V was trimmed by 3 bases and J by 1 base, leaving 10 bases between them. The CDR3 runs to 14 residues. This chain's CDR3 is CASSSGTPNTEAFF. The CDR3 bases are TGCGCCAGCAGCTCAGGGACACCGAACACTGAAGCTTTCTTT.

This chain links TRBV7-9 with TRBJ1-2, with D maybe TRBD1 (6 bases). The CDR3 is 12 residues long. Germline V lookup: CDR1 SEHNR, CDR2 FQNEAQ (reference sequence). The V and J ends lost 5 bases and 3 bases respectively, with 7 bases between them. In DNA form, the CDR3 reads TGTGCCAGCAGCAACAGGGACTATGGCTACACCTTC. Translation gives CASSNRDYGYTF. Complete variable domain (other parts from reference TRBV7-9 and TRBJ1-2): DTGVSQNPRHKITKRGQNVTFRCDPISEHNRLYWYRQTLGQGPEFLTYFQNEAQLEKSRLLSDRFSAERPKGSFSTLEIQRTEQGDSAMYLCASSNRDYGYTFGSGTRLTVV.

The chain links TRBV5-1 to TRBJ2-1; tentatively, D is TRBD2 (5 bases). V lost 4 bases to trimming and J lost 7 bases, with 12 bases between them. Germline CDR1 SGHRS, CDR2 YFSETQ. The CDR3 runs to 13 residues. CDR3 loop: CASSADLRNEQFF. The CDR3 nucleotides read TGCGCCAGCAGCGCGGACTTAAGGAATGAGCAGTTCTTC.

In this sample, this clone turned up a few times. This chain links TRBV10-3 with TRBJ1-1, with D perhaps TRBD1 (6 bases). V was trimmed by 8 bases and J by 4 bases, leaving 17 bases between them. The length of the CDR3 is 14 residues. Germline CDR1 is ENHRY and CDR2 is SYGVKD. The CDR3 DNA reads as TGTGCCATCGCTAGTTGGGGGGCTCGCACTGAAGCTTTCTTT. As protein: CAIASWGARTEAFF.

The CDR3 loop is CASSPLAGANNEQFF. The CDR3 nucleotides are TGTGCCAGCTCGCCTCTAGCGGGGGCCAACAATGAGCAGTTCTTC. The chain joins TRBV18 to TRBJ2-1; 10 bases agree with TRBD2. V was clipped by 6 bases and J by 5 bases; unmatched bases: 7. The CDR3 loop spans 15 amino acids. Germline V gene data show CDR1 as KGHSH and CDR2 as LQKENI.

The gene calls are TRBV20-1 and TRBJ1-1; D is ambiguous. Germline V gene lookup returns CDR1 DFQATT and CDR2 SNEGSKA (reference sequence). The CDR3 runs 10 residues. The CDR3 DNA follows: TGCAGCGCCCCCGGCACTGAAGCTTTCTTT. Translating gives CSAPGTEAFF.

The table lists this clone with a few counts. V usage is TRBV7-6 and J usage is TRBJ2-1; D tentatively reads TRBD1 or TRBD2 (6 bases each). CDR1 and CDR2 (germline): SGHVS, FNYEAQ. V lost 2 bases, J lost 6 bases, and 20 bases lay in between. The CDR3 spans 17 residues. The CDR3 sequence: CASSLFSELGGGNEQFF. Written as DNA, the CDR3 is TGTGCCAGCAGCTTATTCTCCGAGCTAGGGGGAGGCAATGAGCAGTTCTTC. Filled out from reference TRBV7-6 and TRBJ2-1, the complete variable domain reads GAGVSQSPRYKVTKRGQDVALRCDPISGHVSLYWYRQALGQGPEFLTYFNYEAQQDKSGLPNDRFSAERPEGSISTLTIQRTEQRDSAMYRCASSLFSELGGGNEQFFGPGTRLTVL.

This clone occurred once. This chain joins TRBV10-3 and TRBJ2-7; D possibly uses TRBD1 or TRBD2 (6 bases each). The CDR3 has 13 amino acids. The V and J ends lost 11 bases and 6 bases respectively, with 20 bases between them. Germline V CDR1 and CDR2: ENHRY, SYGVKD. CDR3 in DNA: TGTGCCGCGAACCCAGGGGCGGGGAGCGAGCAGTACTTC. Amino acids: CAANPGAGSEQYF.

The count of this clone is one. The chain combines TRBV5-4 with TRBJ1-2; 10 bases are shared with TRBD1. V was pared by 4 bases and J by 0 bases, with 6 bases of the junction left unmatched. Germline V CDR1 and CDR2: SGHNT, YYREEE (reference sequence). CDR3 length: 16 amino acids. CDR3 in amino acids: CASSQGQGVTNYGYTF. CDR3 sequence (DNA): TGTGCCAGCAGCCAAGGACAGGGGGTTACTAACTATGGCTACACCTTC.

This clone is labeled as medium-sized (0.01 to 0.1%). This chain joins TRBV28 and TRBJ1-6, with 8 bases aligning to TRBD1. The CDR3 loop spans 16 amino acids. Trimming at V came to 4 bases and at J to 10 bases, leaving 12 bases not matched to a gene. Germline-derived CDR1 and CDR2 are MDHEN and SYDVKM. The CDR3, as DNA: TGTGCCAGCAGTTCTCCCGACAGGGGAAAGAGGTCACCCCTCCACTTT. Amino acids: CASSSPDRGKRSPLHF.

The rearrangement uses TRBV6-2 or TRBV6-3 and TRBJ1-4; D not resolved. Germline assignment: CDR1 MNHEY and CDR2 SVGEGT. CDR3 length: 15 residues. V lost 4 bases to trimming and J lost 8 bases, with 17 bases between them. DNA of the CDR3: TGTGCCAGCAGTTCCCCTGGGGTCGTCGAGGAAAAACTGTTTTTT. This gives the protein CASSSPGVVEEKLFF.